This T cell receptor (beta chain) was observed in a study of CD4+ T cells in melanoma. With respect to this clone: Its antigen remains unknown.

General study results and limits: A reported correlation linked neoantigen-specific CD4+ T cells to CD8+, macrophage and B cell function. Diverse differentiation states were reported for melanoma neoantigen-specific CD4+ T cells.

Generated by immunoSEQ multiplex PCR, the TCRdb table keeps only in-frame clones and is missing some. In the table there are more than 12,000 clones, approximately 62% of which are singletons. J gave up 6 bases and V 6 bases, and 2 bases lay outside the gene matches. The length of the CDR3 is 13 residues. Germline CDR1 and CDR2: MRHNA and SNTAGT. The sequenced sample consisted of cells from a culture (not recorded whether cultured in vitro). This TCR was sampled from a human donor with melanoma. This sequence joins TRBV6-4 and TRBJ1-6; 7 nucleotides agree with TRBD1. The DNA for the CDR3 is TGTGCCAGCAGATGGGACAGTAATTCACCCCTCCACTTT. It translates to CASRWDSNSPLHF.